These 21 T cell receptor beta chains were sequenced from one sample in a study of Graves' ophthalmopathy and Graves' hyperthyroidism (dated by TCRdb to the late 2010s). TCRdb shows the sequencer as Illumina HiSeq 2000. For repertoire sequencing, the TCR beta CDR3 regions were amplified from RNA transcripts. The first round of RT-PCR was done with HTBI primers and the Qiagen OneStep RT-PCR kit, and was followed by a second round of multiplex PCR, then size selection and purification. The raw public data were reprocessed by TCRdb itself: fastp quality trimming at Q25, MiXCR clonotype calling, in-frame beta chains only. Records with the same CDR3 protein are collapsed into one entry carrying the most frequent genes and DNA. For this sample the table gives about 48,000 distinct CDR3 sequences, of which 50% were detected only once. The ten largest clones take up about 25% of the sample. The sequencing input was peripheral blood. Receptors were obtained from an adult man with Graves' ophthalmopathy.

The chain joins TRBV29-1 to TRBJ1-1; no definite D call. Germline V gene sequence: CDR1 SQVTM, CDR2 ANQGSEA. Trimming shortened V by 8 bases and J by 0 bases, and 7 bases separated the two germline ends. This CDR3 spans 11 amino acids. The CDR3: CSCHMNTEAFF. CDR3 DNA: TGCAGCTGCCACATGAACACTGAAGCTTTCTTT.

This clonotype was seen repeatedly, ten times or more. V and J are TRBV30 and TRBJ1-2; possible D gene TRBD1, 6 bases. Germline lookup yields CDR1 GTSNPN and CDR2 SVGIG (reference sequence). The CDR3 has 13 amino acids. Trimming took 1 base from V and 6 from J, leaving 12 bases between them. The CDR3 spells CAWSGTRDNGYTF. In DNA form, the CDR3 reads TGTGCCTGGAGTGGGACCCGGGACAATGGCTACACCTTC.

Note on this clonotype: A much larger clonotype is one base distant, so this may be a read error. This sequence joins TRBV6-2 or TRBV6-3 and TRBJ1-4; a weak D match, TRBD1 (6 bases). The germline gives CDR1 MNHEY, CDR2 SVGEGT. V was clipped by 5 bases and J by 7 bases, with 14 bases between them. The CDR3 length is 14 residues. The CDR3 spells CASSQRGAPEKLFF. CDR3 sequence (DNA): TGTGCCAGCAGTCAGCGGGGGGCCCCTGAAAAACTGTTTTTT.

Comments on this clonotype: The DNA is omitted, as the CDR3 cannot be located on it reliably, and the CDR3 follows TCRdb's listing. CDR3 region: CSARGHTSGNTGELFFGETQYF. The chain couples TRBV20-1 to TRBJ2-5; the table calls TRBD1, which could not be checked here. Germline V gene data show CDR1 as DFQATT and CDR2 as SNEGSKA (reference sequence). From its first to its last residue, the CDR3 has 22 amino acids.

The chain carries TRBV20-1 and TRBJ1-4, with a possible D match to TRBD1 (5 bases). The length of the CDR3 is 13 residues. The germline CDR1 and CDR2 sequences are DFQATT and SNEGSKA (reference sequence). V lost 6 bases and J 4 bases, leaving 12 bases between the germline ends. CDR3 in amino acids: CSALWGGNEKLFF. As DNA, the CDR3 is TGCAGTGCCCTTTGGGGGGGTAATGAAAAACTGTTTTTT.

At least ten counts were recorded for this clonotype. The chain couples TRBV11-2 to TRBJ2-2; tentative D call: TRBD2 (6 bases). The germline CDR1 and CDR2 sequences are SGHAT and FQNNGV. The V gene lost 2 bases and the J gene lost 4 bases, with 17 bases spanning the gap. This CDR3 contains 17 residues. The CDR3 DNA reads TGTGCCAGCAGCTTATTAAGGTGGGGGACTTCCACCGGGGAGCTGTTTTTT. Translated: CASSLLRWGTSTGELFF.

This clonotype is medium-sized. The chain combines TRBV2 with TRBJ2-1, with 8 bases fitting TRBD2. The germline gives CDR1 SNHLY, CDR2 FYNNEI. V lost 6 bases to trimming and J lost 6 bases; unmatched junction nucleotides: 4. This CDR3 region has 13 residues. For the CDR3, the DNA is TGTGCCAGCAGACGGGAGGGCTCCAATGAGCAGTTCTTC. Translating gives CASRREGSNEQFF. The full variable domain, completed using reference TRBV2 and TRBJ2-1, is EPEVTQTPSHQVTQMGQEVILRCVPISNHLYFYWYRQILGQKVEFLVSFYNNEISEKSEIFDDQFSVERPDGSNFTLKIRSTKLEDSAMYFCASRREGSNEQFFGPGTRLTVL.

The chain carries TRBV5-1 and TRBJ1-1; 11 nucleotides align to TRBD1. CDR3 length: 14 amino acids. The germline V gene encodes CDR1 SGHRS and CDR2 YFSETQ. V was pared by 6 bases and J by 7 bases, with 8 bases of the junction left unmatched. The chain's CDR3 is CASKRGQGAGEAFF. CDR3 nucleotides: TGCGCCAGCAAGAGAGGACAGGGGGCTGGTGAAGCTTTCTTT. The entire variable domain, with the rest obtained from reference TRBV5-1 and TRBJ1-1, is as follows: KAGVTQTPRYLIKTRGQQVTLSCSPISGHRSVSWYQQTPGQGLQFLFEYFSETQRNKGNFPGRFSGRQFSNSRSEMNVSTLELGDSALYLCASKRGQGAGEAFFGQGTRLTVV.

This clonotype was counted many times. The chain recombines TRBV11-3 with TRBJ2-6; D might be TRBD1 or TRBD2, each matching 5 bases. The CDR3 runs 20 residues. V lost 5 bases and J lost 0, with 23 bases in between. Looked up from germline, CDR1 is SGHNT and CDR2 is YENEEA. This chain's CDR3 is CASSLRIGGVQSSGANVLTF. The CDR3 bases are TGTGCCAGCAGCCTAAGGATTGGGGGAGTACAAAGCTCTGGGGCCAACGTCCTGACTTTC.

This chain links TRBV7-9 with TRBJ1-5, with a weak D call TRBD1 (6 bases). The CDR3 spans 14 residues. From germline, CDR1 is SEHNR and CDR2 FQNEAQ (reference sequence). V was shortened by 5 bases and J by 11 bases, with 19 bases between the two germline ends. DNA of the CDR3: TGTGCCAGCAGCCCCGGGGGGGCCGGCGAGACCCAGCATTTT. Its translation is CASSPGGAGETQHF.

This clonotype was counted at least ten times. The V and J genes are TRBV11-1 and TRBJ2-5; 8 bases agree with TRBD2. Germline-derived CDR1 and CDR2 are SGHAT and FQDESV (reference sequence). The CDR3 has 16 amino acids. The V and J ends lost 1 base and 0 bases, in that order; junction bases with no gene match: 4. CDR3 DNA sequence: TGTGCCAGCAGCTTAGAGCGGGGGCCGTACCAAGAGACCCAGTACTTC. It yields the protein CASSLERGPYQETQYF.

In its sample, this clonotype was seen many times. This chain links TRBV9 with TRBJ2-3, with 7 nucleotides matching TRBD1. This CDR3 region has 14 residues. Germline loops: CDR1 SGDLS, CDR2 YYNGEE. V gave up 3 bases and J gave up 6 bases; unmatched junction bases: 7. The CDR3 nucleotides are TGTGCCAGCAGCGCGACAGGGACGCCTGATACGCAGTATTTT. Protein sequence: CASSATGTPDTQYF.

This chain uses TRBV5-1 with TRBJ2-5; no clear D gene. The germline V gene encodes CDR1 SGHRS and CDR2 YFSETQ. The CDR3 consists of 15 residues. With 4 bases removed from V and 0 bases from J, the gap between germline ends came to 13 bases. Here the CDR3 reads CASSQLSKNQETQYF. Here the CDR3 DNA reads TGCGCCAGCAGCCAACTATCAAAGAACCAAGAGACCCAGTACTTC. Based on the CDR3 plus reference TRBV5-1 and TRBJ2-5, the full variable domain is KAGVTQTPRYLIKTRGQQVTLSCSPISGHRSVSWYQQTPGQGLQFLFEYFSETQRNKGNFPGRFSGRQFSNSRSEMNVSTLELGDSALYLCASSQLSKNQETQYFGPGTRLLVL.

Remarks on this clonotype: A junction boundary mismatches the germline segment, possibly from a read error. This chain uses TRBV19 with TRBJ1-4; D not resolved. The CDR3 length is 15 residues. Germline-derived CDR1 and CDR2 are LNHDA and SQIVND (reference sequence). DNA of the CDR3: TGCGCCAGTAGTAGGAAACCGGACCCTAATGAAAAACTGTCTTTT. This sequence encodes CASSRKPDPNEKLSF.

In DNA, the CDR3 is TGTGCCAGTAGCCCATCGGCGGATCCCTACAATGAGCAGTTCTTC. Amino acid sequence: CASSPSADPYNEQFF. This chain links TRBV19 with TRBJ2-1; D call uncertain. CDR3 length: 15 residues. The germline V gene has CDR1 LNHDA and CDR2 SQIVND (reference sequence). Trimming cost V 6 bases and J 2 bases, with 14 bases left between them.

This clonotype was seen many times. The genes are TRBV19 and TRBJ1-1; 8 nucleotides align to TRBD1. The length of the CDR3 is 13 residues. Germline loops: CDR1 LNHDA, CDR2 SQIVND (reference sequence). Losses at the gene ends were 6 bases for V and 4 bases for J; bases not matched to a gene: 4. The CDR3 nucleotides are TGTGCCAGTAGGACAGGGGAGGGCACTGAAGCTTTCTTT. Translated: CASRTGEGTEAFF.

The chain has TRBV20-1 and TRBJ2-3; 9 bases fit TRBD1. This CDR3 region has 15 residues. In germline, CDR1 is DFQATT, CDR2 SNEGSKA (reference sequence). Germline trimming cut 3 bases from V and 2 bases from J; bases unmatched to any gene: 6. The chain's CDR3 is CSASPGQGITDTQYF. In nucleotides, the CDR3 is TGCAGTGCTAGTCCCGGACAGGGGATCACAGATACGCAGTATTTT.

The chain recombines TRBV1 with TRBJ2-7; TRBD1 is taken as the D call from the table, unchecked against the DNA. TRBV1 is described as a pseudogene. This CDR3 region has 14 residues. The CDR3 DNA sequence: TGCACCAGCAGCAACTGCCCGGGGATGTACGAGCAGTACTTC. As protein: CTSSNCPGMYEQYF.

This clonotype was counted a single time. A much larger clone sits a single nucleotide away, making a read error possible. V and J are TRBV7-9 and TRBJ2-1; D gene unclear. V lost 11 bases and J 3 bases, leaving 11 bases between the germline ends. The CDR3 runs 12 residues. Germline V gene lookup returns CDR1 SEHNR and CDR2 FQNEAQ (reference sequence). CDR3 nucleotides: TGTGCCTGGAGTGCCGGCTACAATGAGCAGTTCTTC. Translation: CAWSAGYNEQFF.

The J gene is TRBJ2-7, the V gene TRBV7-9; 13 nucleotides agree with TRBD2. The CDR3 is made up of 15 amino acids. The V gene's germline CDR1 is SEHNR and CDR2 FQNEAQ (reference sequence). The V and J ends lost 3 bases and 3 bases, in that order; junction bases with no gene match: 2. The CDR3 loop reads CASSLRLAGGYEQYF. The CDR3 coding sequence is TGTGCCAGCAGCTTGAGACTAGCGGGAGGCTACGAGCAGTACTTC.

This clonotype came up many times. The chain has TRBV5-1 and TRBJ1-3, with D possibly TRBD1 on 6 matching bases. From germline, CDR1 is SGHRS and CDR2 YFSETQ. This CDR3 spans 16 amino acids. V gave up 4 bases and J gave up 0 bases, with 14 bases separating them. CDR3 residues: CASSAKTGISGNTIYF. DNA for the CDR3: TGCGCCAGCAGCGCAAAGACAGGAATCTCTGGAAACACCATATATTTT.